The entry that follows covers one TCR beta chain sequence. The data were obtained in a study of blood T cell repertoires in COVID-19. Study summary: Sample material is recorded as cDNA or gDNA derived from T cells, B-cell-depleted T cells, or PBMCs.

Trimming took 4 bases from V and 3 from J; bases not matched to a gene: 5. The CDR3 sequence is 15 residues long. Germline CDR1 KGHSH, CDR2 LQKENI. Authors' methods: It was from reference gene primer amplification that nucleated cell counts were estimated. The protocol was immunoSEQ multiplex PCR, while the TCRdb copy is restricted to in-frame clones and leaves out a portion. V, J and clone size are taken as reported in that table, and D and trimming were inferred from the DNA itself. The sample shows 140,000 to 150,000 clones, around 85% of them seen only once. Sequenced: peripheral blood. This chain uses TRBV18 with TRBJ1-5; 8 bases agree with TRBD1. This TCR was sampled from a woman in her thirties or forties with active or convalescent COVID-19. The chain's CDR3 is CASSLSTGVNQPQHF. In DNA, the CDR3 is TGTGCCAGCTCACTCTCGACAGGGGTCAATCAGCCCCAGCATTTT. The full variable domain, in which reference TRBV18 and TRBJ1-5 provide the parts outside the CDR3, is NAGVMQNPRHLVRRRGQEARLRCSPMKGHSHVYWYRQLPEEGLKFMVYLQKENIIDESGMPKERFSAEFPKEGPSILRIQQVVRGDSAAYFCASSLSTGVNQPQHFGDGTRLSIL.